This T cell receptor beta chain is drawn from a study of T cell responses to AZD1222 COVID-19 vaccine. Method: immunoSEQ multiplex PCR; TCRdb's copy keeps in-frame clones and lacks some. The data hold 89,000 or so clones, with approximately 86% observed a single time. Germline V gene lookup returns CDR1 LGHNA and CDR2 YNFKEQ. The CDR3 extends over 18 amino acids. The V and J ends lost 0 bases and 2 bases, in that order; junction bases with no gene match: 13. This chain links TRBV4-2 with TRBJ2-7, with TRBD1 matching 7 bases. Sequencing used peripheral blood, obtained 28 days after the second AZD1222 dose. This receptor was identified in an adult who received the AZD1222 COVID-19 vaccine. The CDR3 loop is CASSQDLSTGTVAYEQYF. The DNA of the CDR3 is TGTGCCAGCAGCCAAGATCTATCAACCGGGACAGTGGCCTACGAGCAGTACTTC.